This section outlines one T cell receptor beta chain sequence together with its context. Localized lung adenocarcinoma, a non-small cell lung cancer, affected the donors. These data are taken from a study of CD4 and CD8 cells across lung adenocarcinoma regions. MiXCR was run by TCRdb on the PCR reads, yielding one entry per CDR3 protein. The sample holds several thousand distinct CDR3 sequences, over 40% seen once. Germline CDR1 and CDR2: SGHVS and FNYEAQ. Trimming stripped 1 base from V and 4 bases from J, with 8 bases between. CDR3 length: 14 residues. J is TRBJ1-5 and V is TRBV7-6; D gene uncertain. Sequencing was performed on CD8+ T cells from the center of a lung tumor. The receptor comes from a female donor with lung adenocarcinoma. The CD4 and CD8 labels of this study may be unreliable. CDR3 loop: CASSLGAYNQPQHF. DNA of the CDR3: TGTGCCAGCAGCTTAGGCGCCTATAATCAGCCCCAGCATTTT. The full variable domain, its missing parts supplied by reference TRBV7-6 and TRBJ1-5, is GAGVSQSPRYKVTKRGQDVALRCDPISGHVSLYWYRQALGQGPEFLTYFNYEAQQDKSGLPNDRFSAERPEGSISTLTIQRTEQRDSAMYRCASSLGAYNQPQHFGDGTRLSIL.